This T cell receptor (beta chain) was sequenced during a study of T cell responses to AZD1222 COVID-19 vaccine. Across the whole study: Pooling of second doses given at about 4 or about 12 weeks was done.

The CDR3 totals 16 residues. V gave up 0 bases and J gave up 8 bases; unmatched junction bases: 9. CDR1 and CDR2 (germline): LGHNA, YSLEER. TCRdb's copy holds only in-frame clones and misses some; the assay was immunoSEQ multiplex PCR. This sample has roughly 120,000 clones, with 88% found just once. Concerning this clone itself: The antigen is not known.

Whole-study results and caveats: Recipients of AZD1222 seropositive at baseline numbered only 5 or 6. It should be noted that donors were predominantly white British and more often female, and clonal diversity was possibly underestimated. Two AZD1222 administrations were followed by greater Spike-specific TCR breadth and depth.

This TCR came from an adult in good health. The J gene is TRBJ1-3, the V gene TRBV4-3; 8 positions agree with TRBD1. This sample comprised peripheral blood, obtained on day 0 of AZD1222 vaccination. The CDR3 region is CASSQDWGQVPDTIYF. CDR3 in DNA: TGCGCCAGCAGCCAAGATTGGGGACAGGTTCCCGACACCATATATTTT.